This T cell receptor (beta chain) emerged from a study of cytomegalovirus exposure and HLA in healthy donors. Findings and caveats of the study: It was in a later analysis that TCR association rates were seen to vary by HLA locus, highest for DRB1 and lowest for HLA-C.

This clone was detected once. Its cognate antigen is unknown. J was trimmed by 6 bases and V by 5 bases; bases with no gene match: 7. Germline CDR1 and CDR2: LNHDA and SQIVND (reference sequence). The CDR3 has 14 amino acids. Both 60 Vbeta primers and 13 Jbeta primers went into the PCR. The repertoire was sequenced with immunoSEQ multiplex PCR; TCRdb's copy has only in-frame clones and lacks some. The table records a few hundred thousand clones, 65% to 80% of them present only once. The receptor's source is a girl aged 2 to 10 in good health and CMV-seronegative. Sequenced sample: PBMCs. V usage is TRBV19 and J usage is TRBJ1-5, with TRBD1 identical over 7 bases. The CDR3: CASSAGTAGQPQHF. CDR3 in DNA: TGTGCCAGTAGTGCCGGGACAGCGGGTCAGCCCCAGCATTTT.